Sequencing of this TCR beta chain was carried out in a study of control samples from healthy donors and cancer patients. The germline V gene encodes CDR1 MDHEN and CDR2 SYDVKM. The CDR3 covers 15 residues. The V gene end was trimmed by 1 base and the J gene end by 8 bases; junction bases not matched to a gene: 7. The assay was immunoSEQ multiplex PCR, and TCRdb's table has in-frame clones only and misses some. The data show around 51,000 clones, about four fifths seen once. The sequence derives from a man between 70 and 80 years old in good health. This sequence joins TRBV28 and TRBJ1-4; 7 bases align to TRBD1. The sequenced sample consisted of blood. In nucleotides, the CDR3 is TGTGCCAGCAGTTTATTGACAGGGTCCTACGAAAAACTGTTTTTT. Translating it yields CASSLLTGSYEKLFF.